This T cell receptor (beta chain) was recorded in a study of a mutant IDH1 vaccine in newly diagnosed glioma. Background on the study: Vaccination was launched 4-6 weeks after radiotherapy alone, or with temozolomide cycles.

Only in-frame clones appear in the TCRdb table, and some are missing; sequencing was by immunoSEQ multiplex PCR. The sample has tens of thousands of clones, 75% to 85% seen once. Documented time point: week 5, during vaccination. Mutant IDH1 20-mer peptide, at 300 ug, made up each vaccine dose, with topical imiquimod. This clone was seen only once. Its matching antigen is unknown. The germline V and J ends were trimmed by 3 bases and 6 bases, with 4 bases remaining between them. This CDR3 comprises 11 residues. Germline CDR1 and CDR2: SEHNR and FQNEAQ (reference sequence). This sequence originates from a man aged 40-49 years with glioma. Specimen: PBMCs, collected from a glioma patient whose treatment included an IDH1 peptide vaccine. The chain combines TRBV7-9 with TRBJ2-3; the D is unclear. CDR3 in amino acids: CASSFGDTQYF. As DNA, the CDR3 is TGTGCCAGCAGCTTCGGGGATACGCAGTATTTT.